This TCR beta chain comes out of a study of cytomegalovirus exposure and HLA in healthy donors. Data came from immunoSEQ multiplex PCR; TCRdb stores just in-frame clones and leaves some out. The sample carries some 130,000 clones, about 86% recorded once. This CDR3 spans 14 amino acids. Germline CDR1 reads LNHDA; CDR2 reads SQIVND (reference sequence). Trimming shortened V by 2 bases and J by 7 bases, and 13 bases separated the two germline ends. Study-level results: The classifier reportedly diagnosed cytomegalovirus status with high specificity and sensitivity. Among TCR beta chains, those listed as cytomegalovirus-associated numbered about 150.

In regard to this clone: Its antigen remains unknown.

It was the roughly 110-subject validation cohort, separate from the approximately 690-subject first cohort, to which the donors belonged. The sample consisted of PBMCs. The chain joins TRBV19 to TRBJ2-3; D is uncertain. This TCR was recovered from a young man in good health and CMV-seronegative. The CDR3 sequence: CASSISQTANTQYF. CDR3 coding DNA: TGTGCCAGTAGTATAAGCCAAACCGCCAATACGCAGTATTTT.